The clone carrying this TCR beta chain was detected many times. What it recognizes is unknown. These data originate in a study of regulatory T cells in long-lasting Graves disease. Overall study findings and caveats: Favoring TRBV28, TRBJ1-2 and TRBJ2-5 was a feature seen in persistent disease.

Sequencing libraries for TCR beta were prepared with iRepertoire HTBI primers and Arm-PCR of CDR3 regions. TCRdb re-called the multiplex PCR reads with MiXCR, one entry per CDR3 protein. The table includes about 430,000 distinct CDR3 sequences, roughly a fifth detected once. Described time point: persistent/refractory GD, antithyroid drugs over 5 years with positive TRAb. Extracted RNA from PBMCs served as the source of the TCR library. A blood draw put 8.5 to 10 milliliters of peripheral blood into EDTA tubes. The CDR3 length is 17 residues. Germline lookup yields CDR1 MNHEY and CDR2 SMNVEV (reference sequence). J was trimmed by 10 bases and V by 6 bases; bases with no gene match: 19.

This sample comprised peripheral blood mononuclear cells (PBMCs), obtained when the disease was refractory, from a patient treated with antithyroid drugs. The genes are TRBV27 and TRBJ1-4; 8 bases agree with TRBD1. The origin of this receptor is a female donor with Graves disease. CDR3 amino acids: CASSFGQGMGRGGKLFF. The CDR3 coding sequence is TGTGCCAGCAGCTTCGGACAGGGAATGGGCCGCGGCGGAAAACTGTTTTTT.